These 16 T cell receptor beta chains were sequenced from one sample in a study of T cells in Graves' hyperthyroidism and ophthalmopathy. Researchers took RNA transcripts and amplified the TCR beta CDR3 regions from them. HTBI primers drove first-round RT-PCR of the TCR CDR3. One entry per CDR3 protein results from TCRdb running MiXCR on the multiplex PCR reads. The table has fewer than 650,000 distinct CDR3 sequences, around 43% seen once. The sequenced sample consisted of peripheral blood or thyroid tissue (not recorded which). These receptors were obtained from an adult woman with Graves' disease, either hyperthyroidism or ophthalmopathy (not recorded which).

This clonotype was picked up one time. The chain recombines TRBV5-1 with TRBJ2-7; TRBD1 matches at 7 bases. Losses at the gene ends were 3 bases for V and 5 bases for J; bases not matched to a gene: 5. This CDR3 has 13 amino acids. Germline values: CDR1 SGHRS, CDR2 YFSETQ. This chain's CDR3 is CASSWGTGDEQYF. In DNA form, the CDR3 reads TGCGCCAGCAGCTGGGGAACAGGGGACGAGCAGTACTTC.

The chain employs TRBV10-3 and TRBJ1-1, with D possibly TRBD1 on 5 matching bases. The CDR3 spans 13 residues. Germline lookup yields CDR1 ENHRY and CDR2 SYGVKD. The V gene lost 6 bases and the J gene lost 2 bases, with 10 bases spanning the gap. CDR3 sequence: CAIRGDLNTEAFF. The CDR3 DNA reads as TGTGCCATCAGAGGGGATCTAAACACTGAAGCTTTCTTT.

V usage is TRBV10-3 and J usage is TRBJ2-5, with D hard to call. From germline, CDR1 is ENHRY and CDR2 SYGVKD. The CDR3 is 14 amino acids. Trimming pared 2 bases from V and 5 bases from J, leaving 12 bases between. Written as DNA, the CDR3 is TGTGCCATCAGTGAGGGGCCCCCGGTGGAGACCCAGTACTTC. It yields the protein CAISEGPPVETQYF.

This chain connects TRBV29-1 to TRBJ1-1, with unresolved D. Germline values: CDR1 SQVTM, CDR2 ANQGSEA. The CDR3 has 12 residues. The V end lost 7 bases, the J end lost 4 bases, and 13 bases lay between the germline ends. The CDR3, as DNA: TGCAGCGCTGGACGATGGGGCACTGAAGCTTTCTTT. This codes for CSAGRWGTEAFF.

This chain links TRBV20-1 with TRBJ1-2, with a possible D match to TRBD1 (6 bases). Trimming removed 6 bases at V and 0 bases at J, with 17 bases between. From germline, CDR1 is DFQATT and CDR2 SNEGSKA (reference sequence). The CDR3 sequence is 15 residues long. This CDR3 reads CSASALGGANYGYTF. The CDR3 DNA follows: TGCAGTGCCTCGGCCCTAGGGGGAGCTAACTATGGCTACACCTTC.

The chain joins TRBV9 to TRBJ1-4, with 7 bases aligning to TRBD1. Trimming removed 5 bases from V and 8 bases from J; junction bases left unmatched: 6. Per the germline V gene, CDR1 is SGDLS and CDR2 is YYNGEE. The CDR3 spans 13 residues. CDR3 residues: CASSDGTVEKLFF. The CDR3 region has the DNA TGTGCCAGCAGTGACGGGACAGTCGAAAAACTGTTTTTT.

This sequence joins TRBV11-2 and TRBJ1-2; 7 nucleotides agree with TRBD1. Losses at the gene ends were 5 bases for V and 5 bases for J; bases not matched to a gene: 11. Germline V gene lookup returns CDR1 SGHAT and CDR2 FQNNGV. The CDR3 length is 15 residues. This CDR3 is CASSPGTSTGYGYTF. The CDR3 nucleotides are TGTGCCAGCAGCCCCGGGACCTCGACAGGGTATGGCTACACCTTC. The full variable domain, rest sourced from reference TRBV11-2 and TRBJ1-2, is EAGVAQSPRYKIIEKRQSVAFWCNPISGHATLYWYQQILGQGPKLLIQFQNNGVVDDSQLPKDRFSAERLKGVDSTLKIQPAKLEDSAVYLCASSPGTSTGYGYTFGSGTRLTVV.

This clonotype was observed a few times. The chain links TRBV2 to TRBJ1-4; maybe TRBD1 (6 bases). The CDR3 covers 14 residues. CDR1 is SNHLY and CDR2 is FYNNEI in the germline V gene. Trimming cost V 5 bases and J 4 bases, with 11 bases left between them. In DNA, the CDR3 is TGTGCCAGCAGTAGGGCAGGGGATAATGAAAAACTGTTTTTT. Translation: CASSRAGDNEKLFF.

This clonotype showed up just a few times. The V call is TRBV11-2, the J call TRBJ2-7; D is perhaps TRBD1 (6 bases). CDR1 and CDR2 (germline): SGHAT, FQNNGV. V lost 5 bases and J 6 bases, leaving 14 bases between the germline ends. This CDR3 has 13 residues. The DNA of the CDR3 is TGTGCCAGCAGCCCAACCAGGGGCGCCGAGCAGTACTTC. Amino acid sequence: CASSPTRGAEQYF.

This clonotype has a count of ten or more. The V gene is TRBV7-9, the J gene TRBJ1-2; D unresolved. This CDR3 has 13 residues. V was trimmed by 4 bases and J by 8 bases, leaving 14 bases between them. Looked up from germline, CDR1 is SEHNR and CDR2 is FQNEAQ (reference sequence). The CDR3 coding sequence is TGTGCCAGCAGCTCCCTGGAGGTTGGCGGCTACACCTTC. As protein: CASSSLEVGGYTF.

Only a few counts were recorded for this clonotype. The CDR3 DNA reads TGTGCCAGCAGCTCCCCCCGGGACAGACGCCATAAAGAGACCCAGTACTTC. Residues: CASSSPRDRRHKETQYF. The genes are TRBV7-3 and TRBJ2-5; 7 nucleotides agree with TRBD1. In germline, CDR1 is SGHTA, CDR2 FQGTGA. This CDR3 comprises 17 residues. V gave up 4 bases and J gave up 3 bases; unmatched junction bases: 14.

The chain is built from TRBV29-1 and TRBJ1-1; TRBD1 might be the D (5 bases). The CDR3 contains 12 residues. Per the germline V gene, CDR1 is SQVTM and CDR2 is ANQGSEA. V was cut by 8 bases and J by 11 bases, with 21 bases left in between. CDR3 sequence: CSSSDTRLRAFF. In DNA, the CDR3 is TGCAGCTCGTCGGACACACGACTACGGGCTTTCTTT.

This chain links TRBV24-1 with TRBJ2-2, with 8 nucleotides matching TRBD1. This CDR3 spans 15 amino acids. V lost 4 bases and J lost 2; bases outside the gene matches: 2. Per the germline V gene, CDR1 is KGHDR and CDR2 is SFDVKD. This CDR3 is CATSDPGGNTGELFF. The CDR3 DNA is TGTGCCACCAGTGACCCAGGGGGCAACACCGGGGAGCTGTTTTTT.

This clonotype was observed many times. The V and J genes are TRBV2 and TRBJ1-6; perhaps TRBD1 as D (5 bases). The germline V and J ends were trimmed by 5 bases and 1 base, with 18 bases remaining between them. The CDR3 is made up of 18 amino acids. The germline V gene encodes CDR1 SNHLY and CDR2 FYNNEI. CDR3: CASSRGRGVPSYNSPLHF. Here the CDR3 DNA reads TGTGCCAGCAGTCGAGGACGGGGGGTACCGTCCTATAATTCACCCCTCCACTTT.

This clonotype was recorded many times. V gene TRBV6-1 combines with J gene TRBJ1-2, with D perhaps TRBD1 (5 bases). CDR1 and CDR2 (germline): MNHNS, SASEGT. The CDR3 runs 16 residues. Trimming left V 0 bases short and J 4 bases short, with 15 bases between. The CDR3 reads CASSEAYNRDLYGYTF. DNA for the CDR3: TGTGCCAGCAGTGAAGCGTACAATCGGGACCTCTATGGCTACACCTTC.

J is TRBJ2-1 and V is TRBV5-1; 10 nucleotides match TRBD2. CDR3 length equals 16 residues. With V trimmed by 4 bases and J by 6 bases, 10 bases remained unmatched. CDR1 SGHRS and CDR2 YFSETQ come from the germline V gene. In DNA, the CDR3 is TGCGCCAGCAGCCCTCAACCTAGCGGGGGCCGCAATGAGCAGTTCTTC. This codes for CASSPQPSGGRNEQFF.